This is a list of T cell receptor beta chains from one sample in a study of T cells in narcolepsy. Profiling relied on immunoSEQ multiplex PCR, and the TCRdb table lists in-frame clones only, not all of them. The sample lists tens of thousands of clones, 60% to 85% seen once, with around 3.8% in the top ten. Sequenced: memory (CD45RA-) CD4+ T cells from blood. The receptors derive from a human donor in good health. Each CDR3 is given with its conserved first and last residue. A D gene is named only where the DNA matches it firmly. Rows give clone size only sometimes, using once, few, many, or a class for an expanded clone.

V	J	length	D	size	CDR3	DNA
TRBV2	TRBJ2-2	14	TRBD2	NA	CASRGGRRTGELFF	TGTGCCAGCAGGGGCGGGAGACGCACCGGGGAGCTGTTTTTT
TRBV6-6	TRBJ1-2	16	TRBD1	NA	CASSRTGGRTNYGYTF	TGTGCCAGCAGCCGGACAGGGGGCCGAACTAACTATGGCTACACCTTC
TRBV27	TRBJ2-2	14	NA	NA	CASRVGRNTGELFF	TGTGCCAGCAGGGTAGGGAGGAACACCGGGGAGCTGTTTTTT
TRBV11-1	TRBJ1-1	14	NA	few	CASSLGIRDTEAFF	TGTGCCAGCAGCTTAGGTATCAGGGACACTGAAGCTTTCTTT
TRBV5-1	TRBJ1-3	14	NA	once	CASRTDLSGNTIYF	TGCGCCAGCAGGACAGACCTCTCTGGAAACACCATATATTTT
TRBV5-4	TRBJ2-1	13	NA	NA	CASSLDRDNEQFF	TGTGCCAGCAGCTTGGACAGGGACAATGAGCAGTTCTTC
TRBV5-6	TRBJ1-2	16	NA	NA	CASSYYRFRGDYGYTF	TGTGCCAGCAGCTATTACAGGTTTAGGGGAGACTATGGCTACACCTTC
TRBV9	TRBJ2-7	17	TRBD2	NA	CASSVEASGRGIYEQYF	TGTGCCAGCAGCGTAGAAGCTAGCGGGAGGGGGATCTACGAGCAGTACTTC
TRBV5-6	TRBJ2-3	15	NA	NA	CASSLATRQQDTQYF	TGTGCCAGCAGCTTGGCAACTCGGCAACAGGATACGCAGTATTTT
TRBV19	TRBJ1-5	15	NA	NA	CASNRRGESNQPQHF	TGTGCCAGTAATCGGCGAGGGGAGAGCAATCAGCCCCAGCATTTT
TRBV11-3	TRBJ2-5	18	NA	few	CASSSSRLGQIEGETQYF	TGTGCCAGCAGCTCTAGTCGGCTTGGACAAATCGAGGGAGAGACCCAGTACTTC
TRBV11-3	TRBJ2-7	16	TRBD2	NA	CASSFRGTSGNYEQYF	TGTGCCAGCAGCTTTCGGGGGACTAGCGGCAACTACGAGCAGTACTTC
TRBV11-3	TRBJ2-7	13	NA	NA	CASSFGPLYEQYF	TGTGCCAGCAGCTTCGGACCGCTCTACGAGCAGTACTTC
TRBV7-8	TRBJ1-1	13	NA	NA	CASRSGKTVTAFF	TGTGCCAGCAGATCAGGGAAGACGGTTACGGCTTTCTTT
TRBV2	TRBJ2-7	14	NA	NA	CASSDPQGQYEQYF	TGTGCCAGCAGTGACCCACAGGGTCAATACGAGCAGTACTTC
TRBV7-2	TRBJ2-2	13	NA	NA	CASSGSHTGELFF	TGTGCCAGCAGCGGGTCCCACACCGGGGAGCTGTTTTTT
TRBV6-6	TRBJ1-6	16	TRBD1	NA	CASRLTGSSYNSPLHF	TGTGCCAGCAGGTTGACAGGGAGCTCCTATAATTCACCCCTCCACTTT
TRBV6-1	TRBJ2-1	14	TRBD2	once	CASSVGLASDEQFF	TGTGCCAGCAGCGTGGGACTAGCCAGCGATGAGCAGTTCTTC
TRBV6-6	TRBJ2-5	14	NA	NA	CASSYINPQETQYF	TGTGCCAGCAGTTACATTAACCCCCAAGAGACCCAGTACTTC
TRBV5-1	TRBJ1-1	13	NA	once	CASSPIVNTEAFF	TGCGCCAGCAGCCCCATAGTGAACACTGAAGCTTTCTTT
TRBV7-6	TRBJ2-7	14	TRBD1	NA	CASSMRDSSYEQYF	TGTGCCAGCAGCATGAGGGACAGCTCCTACGAGCAGTACTTC
TRBV5-1	TRBJ2-5	14	NA	NA	CASSLSGHEETQYF	TGCGCCAGCAGCTTATCGGGACACGAAGAGACCCAGTACTTC
TRBV7-9	TRBJ2-7	15	NA	NA	CASSLSGFGKNEQYF	TGTGCCAGCAGCTTGAGTGGTTTTGGGAAGAACGAGCAGTACTTC
TRBV6-1	TRBJ2-5	14	NA	NA	CASSDAGAGETQYF	TGTGCCAGCAGTGACGCGGGGGCCGGCGAGACCCAGTACTTC
TRBV5-6	TRBJ2-2	15	NA	NA	CASSFRQGRDGELFF	TGTGCCAGCAGCTTTCGACAGGGGAGGGACGGGGAGCTGTTTTTT
TRBV9	TRBJ2-7	14	TRBD2	NA	CASSVGGRDHEQYF	TGTGCCAGCAGCGTGGGCGGGAGGGACCACGAGCAGTACTTC
TRBV4-2	TRBJ2-1	14	NA	NA	CASSQDGETNEQFF	TGTGCCAGCAGCCAAGATGGGGAGACCAATGAGCAGTTCTTC
TRBV29-1	TRBJ1-2	15	TRBD1	NA	CSVDLGQENYYGYTF	TGCAGCGTAGATCTCGGACAGGAGAATTACTATGGCTACACCTTC